The T cell receptor (beta chain) under discussion was sequenced for a study of cytomegalovirus exposure and HLA in healthy donors. The primer mix had 60 Vbeta and 13 Jbeta primers. Produced via immunoSEQ multiplex PCR; TCRdb's table is partial and in-frame only. The top ten hold roughly 15% of the sample, which has fewer than 200,000 clones, around 82% seen once. V shed 3 bases, J shed 5 bases, and the junction held 7 bases outside the gene matches. This CDR3 has 14 residues. Germline V CDR1 and CDR2: SGHDT, YYEEEE. This sequence joins TRBV5-6 and TRBJ1-1; 7 nucleotides line up with TRBD1. Material: PBMCs. The TCR originated in a woman under 40 in good health and CMV-seropositive. In DNA, the CDR3 is TGTGCCAGCAGCTCGACAGGGCCGAATACTGAAGCTTTCTTT. This translates into CASSSTGPNTEAFF. Together with reference TRBV5-6 and TRBJ1-1, the CDR3 gives the full variable domain: DAGVTQSPTHLIKTRGQQVTLRCSPKSGHDTVSWYQQALGQGPQFIFQYYEEEERQRGNFPDRFSGHQFPNYSSELNVNALLLGDSALYLCASSSTGPNTEAFFGQGTRLTVV.